Below, 25 T cell receptor beta chains from the same sample are listed, as sequenced in a study of beta chain features in type 1 diabetes. Notes on the study in general: Among all four CD4+ subsets, Type 1 diabetes patients had TCRB CDR3s that were moderately but significantly shorter.

Reverse transcribing all isolated RNA meant expressed TCRB transcripts were sequenced. Generated by immunoSEQ multiplex PCR, the TCRdb table keeps only in-frame clones and is missing some. The sample lists under 300,000 clones, approximately 15% seen once, with approximately 0.021% in the top ten. The antigens of these receptors remain unknown. Material for sequencing was naive CD4+ T cells from blood. These receptors all stem from a man younger than 40 with type 1 diabetes.

This clone has just a few counts. The V call is TRBV30, the J call TRBJ1-6; D is unclear. The CDR3 extends over 13 amino acids. V was pared by 6 bases and J by 7 bases, with 13 bases between. Germline lookup yields CDR1 GTSNPN and CDR2 SVGIG (reference sequence). CDR3 coding DNA: TGTGCCTGCTCCGGGAACCTCAATTCACCCCTCCACTTT. Amino acids: CACSGNLNSPLHF.

This sequence joins TRBV4-1 and TRBJ2-1; TRBD2 agrees at 7 bases. With 2 bases clipped from V and 0 bases from J, the junction kept 4 bases outside the gene matches. The V gene's germline CDR1 is MGHRA and CDR2 YSYEKL. This CDR3 spans 16 amino acids. The chain's CDR3 is CASSQLGGSSYNEQFF. The CDR3 nucleotides are TGCGCCAGCAGCCAACTTGGCGGGAGCTCCTACAATGAGCAGTTCTTC.

The gene calls are TRBV30 and TRBJ2-2; weak D call: TRBD2 (5 bases). The CDR3 contains 11 residues. With 1 base removed from V and 9 bases from J, the gap between germline ends came to 6 bases. Germline values: CDR1 GTSNPN, CDR2 SVGIG (reference sequence). In DNA form, the CDR3 reads TGTGCCTGGAGTGGGACTTGGGAGCTGTTTTTT. Its translation is CAWSGTWELFF.

A note on this clone: An end of the junction differs from the germline gene, which may be a read error. V gene TRBV7-2 combines with J gene TRBJ2-2, with 12 bases lining up with TRBD2. The CDR3 is made up of 15 amino acids. Per the germline V gene, CDR1 is SGHTA and CDR2 is FQGNSA. This CDR3 reads CASSLAGGPIGELFF. In DNA form, the CDR3 reads TGTGCCAGCAGCCTAGCGGGAGGGCCGATCGGGGAGCTGTTTTTT.

Only a few counts were recorded for this clone. The genes are TRBV30 and TRBJ1-1; D possibly corresponds to TRBD1 (5 bases). The germline V gene has CDR1 GTSNPN and CDR2 SVGIG (reference sequence). The CDR3 totals 12 residues. The V and J ends lost 1 base and 6 bases respectively, with 9 bases between them. This CDR3 reads CAWSEQASEAFF. The CDR3 nucleotides are TGTGCCTGGAGTGAACAGGCCTCTGAAGCTTTCTTT.

This clone was detected only once. V is TRBV15 and J is TRBJ1-1; the match to TRBD1 covers 8 bases. The J segment lost 11 bases and the V segment lost 2 bases, leaving 4 bases of the junction unmatched. This CDR3 spans 12 amino acids. CDR1 and CDR2 (germline): LNHNV, YYDKDF (reference sequence). This CDR3 is CATSRTDRAAFF. Written as DNA, the CDR3 is TGTGCCACCAGCAGAACGGACAGGGCCGCTTTCTTT. Together with reference TRBV15 and TRBJ1-1, the CDR3 gives the full variable domain: DAMVIQNPRYQVTQFGKPVTLSCSQTLNHNVMYWYQQKSSQAPKLLFHYYDKDFNNEADTPDNFQSRRPNTSFCFLDIRSPGLGDTAMYLCATSRTDRAAFFGQGTRLTVV.

This clone was detected a few times. The genes are TRBV5-8 and TRBJ1-1; TRBD1 aligns across 10 bases. V dropped 4 bases and J dropped 5; count of bases not matched to a gene: 2. CDR3 length equals 13 residues. The germline CDR1 and CDR2 sequences are SGHTS and YDEGEE. The CDR3 loop reads CASSRDRGTEAFF. The DNA for the CDR3 is TGTGCCAGCAGCCGGGACAGGGGTACTGAAGCTTTCTTT.

The V and J genes are TRBV29-1 and TRBJ1-1; D possibly corresponds to TRBD1 (6 bases). The V end lost 7 bases, the J end lost 5 bases, and 14 bases lay between the germline ends. This CDR3 is built from 12 residues. Germline V gene lookup returns CDR1 SQVTM and CDR2 ANQGSEA. In DNA, the CDR3 is TGCAGCGGGAAACCCGGGACAACTGAAGCTTTCTTT. Its protein product is CSGKPGTTEAFF.

The genes are TRBV6-1 and TRBJ2-7; D call uncertain. Trimming left V 7 bases short and J 5 bases short, with 12 bases between. Germline V gives CDR1 MNHNS, CDR2 SASEGT. The length of the CDR3 is 12 residues. This chain's CDR3 is CASTWSGNEQYF. The CDR3 DNA is TGTGCCAGCACCTGGAGTGGAAACGAGCAGTACTTC.

The rearrangement uses TRBV9 and TRBJ1-2; TRBD1 matches 9 bases. Looked up from germline, CDR1 is SGDLS and CDR2 is YYNGEE. J gave up 6 bases and V 0 bases, and 6 bases lay outside the gene matches. CDR3 size: 15 residues. The CDR3 bases are TGTGCCAGCAGCGTAGACACTGGGACAGGGAATGGCTACACCTTC. Translation gives CASSVDTGTGNGYTF.

This clone was detected only a few times. CDR3: CASSPLRDRRIREFF. The CDR3 coding sequence is TGTGCCAGCAGCCCTCTCAGGGACAGGAGGATTAGGGAGTTCTTC. The V gene is TRBV11-2, the J gene TRBJ2-1; 8 bases are shared with TRBD1. This CDR3 comprises 15 residues. Germline loops: CDR1 SGHAT, CDR2 FQNNGV. V lost 5 bases to trimming and J lost 14 bases; unmatched junction nucleotides: 17.

This chain joins TRBV30 and TRBJ1-2; TRBD1 matches at 9 bases. Germline values: CDR1 GTSNPN, CDR2 SVGIG (reference sequence). The CDR3 spans 17 residues. The junction had 15 bases not matched to a gene; V was cut back by 0 bases and J by 7 bases. The CDR3 protein is CAWSVGQGNPKSPGYTF. The CDR3 coding sequence is TGTGCCTGGAGTGTGGGACAGGGTAACCCAAAGTCCCCTGGCTACACCTTC.

This chain joins TRBV29-1 and TRBJ2-5, with TRBD1 as a possible D gene (5 bases). Trimming left V 0 bases short and J 5 bases short, with 19 bases between. This CDR3 contains 16 residues. The germline CDR1 and CDR2 sequences are SQVTM and ANQGSEA. The CDR3 reads CSVEDWWTPWGETQYF. The CDR3 region has the DNA TGCAGCGTTGAAGATTGGTGGACACCCTGGGGTGAGACCCAGTACTTC.

The chain recombines TRBV30 with TRBJ1-5; tentatively, D is TRBD1 (6 bases). This CDR3 contains 16 residues. Deletions cut 0 bases from V and 2 bases from J, with 14 bases between. Germline assignment: CDR1 GTSNPN and CDR2 SVGIG (reference sequence). CDR3 residues: CAWSVLGALGNQPQHF. The CDR3, as DNA: TGTGCCTGGAGTGTACTGGGGGCACTTGGCAATCAGCCCCAGCATTTT.

V is TRBV2 and J is TRBJ2-2; no firm D call. Trimming cost V 2 bases and J 4 bases, with 11 bases left between them. The CDR3 runs 15 residues. The germline V gene encodes CDR1 SNHLY and CDR2 FYNNEI. CDR3 DNA sequence: TGTGCCAGCAGTGAAAATTCAGCGAGCACCGGGGAGCTGTTTTTT. Encoded protein: CASSENSASTGELFF.

The V and J genes are TRBV11-2 and TRBJ2-5; the match to TRBD2 covers 9 bases. Trimming took 0 bases from V and 7 from J; bases not matched to a gene: 21. Germline V gene data show CDR1 as SGHAT and CDR2 as FQNNGV. The CDR3 covers 20 residues. CDR3 nucleotides: TGTGCCAGCAGCTTAGAGCTTAGTGGCGCTAGCGGGACTGCGTCCGCGACCCAGTACTTC. Its translation: CASSLELSGASGTASATQYF.

This clone was detected a few times. This chain connects TRBV4-2 to TRBJ2-3; 10 bases line up with TRBD2. V was clipped by 3 bases and J by 0 bases; unmatched bases: 6. CDR3 size: 17 residues. From germline, CDR1 is LGHNA and CDR2 YNFKEQ. The CDR3 coding sequence is TGTGCCAGCAGCCACGAGGGACTAGCGCCAAGCACAGATACGCAGTATTTT. It codes for CASSHEGLAPSTDTQYF.

This clone was found a few times. This chain links TRBV30 with TRBJ1-2, with 8 positions matching TRBD1. The CDR3 totals 13 residues. Germline assignment: CDR1 GTSNPN and CDR2 SVGIG (reference sequence). The junction had 4 bases not matched to a gene; V was cut back by 0 bases and J by 7 bases. This chain's CDR3 is CAWSVRQGSGYTF. The CDR3, as DNA: TGTGCCTGGAGTGTGAGACAGGGGTCTGGCTACACCTTC.

This clone turned up a few times. The V gene is TRBV30, the J gene TRBJ2-5, with 11 bases fitting TRBD2. The J call is doubtful: the DNA matches TRBJ2-7 better. From germline, CDR1 is GTSNPN and CDR2 SVGIG (reference sequence). This CDR3 region has 14 residues. The CDR3 reads CAWNTGLAVHEQYF. As DNA, the CDR3 is TGTGCCTGGAATACGGGACTAGCGGTACACGAGCAGTACTTC.

Remarks on this clone: Sequence at one end of the junction differs from germline and may be a read error. The chain uses TRBV14 and TRBJ2-5; TRBD1 aligns across 7 bases. CDR3 length: 14 residues. Germline V lookup: CDR1 SGHDN, CDR2 FVKESK. DNA of the CDR3: TGTGCCAGCAGTCAAGACAGGGACAGAGAGACCCAGTACTTC. Amino acids: CASSQDRDRETQYF.

There are a few counts of this clone. V gene TRBV12-5 combines with J gene TRBJ1-1; TRBD1 agrees at 10 bases. The germline V gene encodes CDR1 LGHNT and CDR2 FRNRAP. The CDR3 extends over 14 amino acids. The ends lost 6 bases at V and 5 bases at J; junction bases unmatched: 6. CDR3 amino acids: CASGRGQGWTEAFF. CDR3 DNA sequence: TGTGCTAGTGGACGGGGACAGGGGTGGACTGAAGCTTTCTTT.

This clone showed up just a few times. The chain uses TRBV5-6 and TRBJ2-3, with 10 bases that match TRBD2. CDR3 length: 15 amino acids. Germline V lookup: CDR1 SGHDT, CDR2 YYEEEE. The V gene end was trimmed by 3 bases and the J gene end by 4 bases; junction bases not matched to a gene: 5. CDR3 coding DNA: TGTGCCAGCAGCTACCTAGCGGGGGCGGCAGATACGCAGTATTTT. Amino acids: CASSYLAGAADTQYF.

This rearrangement joins TRBV30 to TRBJ2-3; 7 bases map to TRBD1. The V segment lost 5 bases and the J segment 0 bases; nucleotides outside the gene matches: 8. CDR1 is GTSNPN and CDR2 is SVGIG in the germline V gene (reference sequence). This CDR3 is built from 15 residues. The CDR3 region is CAWGTASKSTDTQYF. The CDR3 DNA reads TGTGCCTGGGGGACAGCCTCCAAAAGCACAGATACGCAGTATTTT.

A few counts support this clone. The chain uses TRBV7-8 and TRBJ1-4, with a tentative D call TRBD1 (6 bases). This CDR3 is 14 amino acids long. CDR1 SGHVS and CDR2 FQNEAQ come from the germline V gene. V was clipped by 5 bases and J by 7 bases, with 14 bases between them. CDR3 in DNA: TGTGCCAGCAGCCACGACAGGAGAACTGAAAAACTGTTTTTT. Its protein is CASSHDRRTEKLFF.

The genes are TRBV2 and TRBJ2-3, with D perhaps TRBD2 (5 bases). The CDR3 sequence is 14 residues long. V was cut by 6 bases and J by 3 bases, with 13 bases left in between. Germline V gene lookup returns CDR1 SNHLY and CDR2 FYNNEI. The CDR3 protein is CASSPTMLTDTQYF. The DNA for the CDR3 is TGTGCCAGCAGCCCGACTATGCTTACAGATACGCAGTATTTT.